This T cell receptor (beta chain) was sequenced during a study of blood T cell repertoires in COVID-19. Study at large: The United States, Italy and Spain supplied acute and convalescent COVID-19 samples. PBMCs, B-cell-depleted T cells, or T cells were the source of the cDNA or gDNA that made up the material.

Data came from immunoSEQ multiplex PCR; TCRdb stores just in-frame clones and leaves some out. Seen here are about 240,000 clones, around 90% observed once, and the top ten hold around 7.8%. Germline V lookup: CDR1 SNHLY, CDR2 FYNNEI. The CDR3 loop spans 17 amino acids. V lost 0 bases and J 7 bases, leaving 19 bases between the germline ends. The TCR was taken from a man aged 60-69 years who had recovered from COVID-19. Sequenced: peripheral blood. The chain couples TRBV2 to TRBJ2-1, with D perhaps TRBD1 (6 bases). CDR3 residues: CASSEAWQVKRGNEQFF. The CDR3 nucleotides read TGTGCCAGCAGTGAAGCATGGCAGGTCAAGAGGGGGAATGAGCAGTTCTTC.